This T cell receptor (beta chain) was recorded in a study of CD8 T cells in ankylosing spondylitis listed by TCRdb under 2017. Regarding the research as a whole: T cell receptor beta repertoires were profiled in healthy donors and ankylosing spondylitis patients so that disease-linked TCR variants could be found. The whole study cohort included about a hundred healthy donors and 25 ankylosing spondylitis patients. Peripheral blood was sampled, and synovial fluid was also collected from ankylosing spondylitis patients. The research as a whole found: Some motif variants were previously reported in synovial fluid and blood of reactive arthritis patients, suggesting common disease-initiation mechanisms. According to the report, matched synovial fluid samples from ankylosing spondylitis patients were significantly enriched for the disease-linked clones. A TCR beta motif of several highly homologous amino acid variants appeared characteristic of blood from ankylosing spondylitis patients. The disease-linked clones showed a CD8+ phenotype and occurred at relatively low frequencies in peripheral blood.

Cut back by 1 base and 2 bases, the V and J ends lie 11 bases apart. Taken from the germline V gene (reference sequence), the CDR1 and CDR2 loops are DFQATT and SNEGSKA. The CDR3 spans 15 residues, from the cysteine through the phenylalanine. The kept DNA is CDR3 alone, 45 bases in frame from the first base. Worth noting for this clonotype: The clone's antigen remains unknown. No qualities accompany the bases; no much larger clone lies one base away.

Instrument used: Illumina HiSeq 2500. Quantitative 5'-RACE with molecular barcodes was used to prepare TCR beta libraries. In the source study's methods: To identify disease-linked TCR variants, a new computational method was used, one built on a probabilistic model of VDJ rearrangement. TCRdb handled the public reads itself, with Q25 trimming in fastp and clone calling in MiXCR, and kept productive beta chains. Rows merge per CDR3 protein into single entries with the most common DNA and genes. The V and J calls and clone size are TCRdb's, not the authors'. This sample has 250,000 or so distinct CDR3 sequences in its table, and roughly a quarter of those were observed once. The top ten hold less than 0.75% of the sample.

The sequenced material came from blood, either unsorted or a sorted T cell fraction (not recorded which). This receptor chain uses TRBV20-1 and TRBJ2-2, with an unclear D gene assignment. The sequence derives from a male donor with ankylosing spondylitis or in good health (not recorded which). The CDR3 protein is CSARGAAPNTGELFF. The DNA sequence is as follows: TGCAGTGCTAGAGGAGCAGCGCCAAACACCGGGGAGCTGTTTTTT.